This T cell receptor beta chain was sequenced in a study of T cell repertoires in cytomegalovirus infection. Across the study: Public TCR beta signatures were indicative of both CMV infection and a matching HLA type.

Each CDR3 protein is one row after TCRdb ran MiXCR on the reads. The repertoire holds under 350,000 distinct CDR3 sequences, with approximately 8.9% as singletons. J was trimmed by 4 bases and V by 5 bases; bases with no gene match: 7. The CDR3 covers 15 residues. Germline V gives CDR1 SGHTA, CDR2 FQGNSA. Study results and limitations: Based on cumulative public TCR beta family frequency, carriers of CMV plus the relevant HLA were identified.

This clonotype has a count of ten or more. Antigen: not known. The V gene is TRBV7-2, the J gene TRBJ1-2, with 10 bases fitting TRBD1. The sequence was obtained from a human donor in good health (CMV status not recorded). Some clones in this sample may be carry-over from other donors' samples. Sequenced input: PBMCs. CDR3 region: CASSRGTGARYGYTF. DNA of the CDR3: TGTGCCAGCAGCCGAGGGACAGGGGCCCGCTATGGCTACACCTTC.